The rows below give T cell receptor beta chains drawn from one sample of a study of T cells after yellow fever vaccination. TCRdb reanalysed the 5' RACE reads using MiXCR and keeps one entry per CDR3 protein. The sample consists of fewer than 450,000 distinct CDR3 sequences, about 9.9% of them appearing once. This specimen consisted of PBMCs, obtained on the day of the first yellow fever vaccination. Every receptor here comes from a man younger than 35 who received the YFV17D yellow fever vaccine. Both conserved end residues are part of each CDR3. A D gene is named only where the DNA matches it firmly. Rows give clone size only sometimes, using once, few, many, or a class for an expanded clone.

J gene: TRBJ1-1; D gene: NA; clone size: NA; V gene: TRBV11-2; CDR3 DNA: TGTGCCAGCAGCTTAGAGGGGGCGGGGGACACTGAAGCTTTCTTT; CDR3 protein: CASSLEGAGDTEAFF
J gene: TRBJ1-4; D gene: TRBD1; clone size: few; V gene: TRBV6-1; CDR3 DNA: TGTGCCAGCAGTCTCCGGACAGGGCCCGGTGAAAAACTGTTTTTT; CDR3 protein: CASSLRTGPGEKLFF
J gene: TRBJ2-1; D gene: NA; clone size: NA; V gene: TRBV9; CDR3 DNA: TGTGCCAGCAGCGTAGCGAACACCGGGGAGCAGTTCTTC; CDR3 protein: CASSVANTGEQFF
J gene: TRBJ1-1; D gene: TRBD1; clone size: few; V gene: TRBV20-1; CDR3 DNA: TGCAGGGGGTCCCGACAGGGGAGGAACACTGAAGCTTTCTTT; CDR3 protein: CRGSRQGRNTEAFF
J gene: TRBJ2-7; D gene: TRBD1; clone size: many; V gene: TRBV5-1; CDR3 DNA: TGCGCCAGCAGGGGACAGGGGTACGAGCAGTACTTC; CDR3 protein: CASRGQGYEQYF
J gene: TRBJ2-7; D gene: NA; clone size: NA; V gene: TRBV20-1; CDR3 DNA: TGCAGTGCTAGGGCCGGGATCCTAGAGGCCTACGAGCAGTACTTC; CDR3 protein: CSARAGILEAYEQYF
J gene: TRBJ2-3; D gene: TRBD2; clone size: NA; V gene: TRBV20-1; CDR3 DNA: TGCAGTGCTAACCGGGGACTAGCCACAGATACGCAGTATTTT; CDR3 protein: CSANRGLATDTQYF
J gene: TRBJ1-1; D gene: NA; clone size: many; V gene: TRBV7-9; CDR3 DNA: TGTGCCAGCAGCTTCGAGAACACTGAAGCTTTCTTT; CDR3 protein: CASSFENTEAFF
J gene: TRBJ2-5; D gene: NA; clone size: few; V gene: TRBV7-2; CDR3 DNA: TGTGCCAGCAGCGCAGGCGGGGAGCGGGAGACCCAGTACTTC; CDR3 protein: CASSAGGERETQYF
J gene: TRBJ1-5; D gene: NA; clone size: NA; V gene: TRBV9; CDR3 DNA: TGTGCCAGCAATAGGGAGGGGCACAGCAATCAGCCCCAGCATTTT; CDR3 protein: CASNREGHSNQPQHF
J gene: TRBJ2-4; D gene: NA; clone size: few; V gene: TRBV29-1; CDR3 DNA: TGCAGCGTTGAGGGACGAGGCGGGGCGCGGGGCAACATTCAGTACTTC; CDR3 protein: CSVEGRGGARGNIQYF
J gene: TRBJ2-1; D gene: TRBD2; clone size: few; V gene: TRBV7-9; CDR3 DNA: TGTGCCAGCAGCGGACTTAGCGGGGGCCCCTACAATGAGCAGTTCTTC; CDR3 protein: CASSGLSGGPYNEQFF
J gene: TRBJ2-2; D gene: NA; clone size: few; V gene: TRBV7-2; CDR3 DNA: TGTGCCAGCAGGTCGCCCTCTTCGGATACCGGGGAGCTGTTTTTT; CDR3 protein: CASRSPSSDTGELFF
J gene: TRBJ2-7; D gene: TRBD1; clone size: once; V gene: TRBV12-3/TRBV12-4; CDR3 DNA: TGTGCCAGCAGATGGGGAGGGACAGGGGTCGCTATACCCTCCTACGAGCAGTACTTC; CDR3 protein: CASRWGGTGVAIPSYEQYF
J gene: TRBJ1-1; D gene: NA; clone size: NA; V gene: TRBV5-4; CDR3 DNA: TGTGCCAGCAGCTTCCGGAGGGGAAAAGGGGACACTGAAGCTTTCTTT; CDR3 protein: CASSFRRGKGDTEAFF
J gene: TRBJ2-2; D gene: NA; clone size: NA; V gene: TRBV11-2; CDR3 DNA: TGTGCCAGCAGTCTTGCTGGGACGGAGAACACCGGGGAGCTGTTTTTT; CDR3 protein: CASSLAGTENTGELFF
J gene: TRBJ2-5; D gene: NA; clone size: few; V gene: TRBV2; CDR3 DNA: TGTGCCAGCAGTAACGCACCGAAAATTCAAGAGACCCAGTACTTC; CDR3 protein: CASSNAPKIQETQYF
J gene: TRBJ2-7; D gene: TRBD1; clone size: NA; V gene: TRBV20-1; CDR3 DNA: TGCAGTGCTAGCACCATCCGGGACAGGATCTACGAGCAGTACTTC; CDR3 protein: CSASTIRDRIYEQYF
J gene: TRBJ2-5; D gene: NA; clone size: many; V gene: TRBV7-2; CDR3 DNA: TGTGCCAGCAGCTGGAGGGCAGAGACCCAGTACTTC; CDR3 protein: CASSWRAETQYF
J gene: TRBJ2-1; D gene: TRBD2; clone size: few; V gene: TRBV20-1; CDR3 DNA: TGCAGTGCTACTAGGGGACTAGGTTACAATGAGCAGTTCTTC; CDR3 protein: CSATRGLGYNEQFF